The present TCR beta chain was sequenced within a study of neurological immune-mediated disorders. The sample's time point: longitudinal time-point 1 (baseline). Deletions cut 0 bases from V and 10 bases from J, with 10 bases between. CDR3 length: 13 residues. In germline, CDR1 is SGHTA, CDR2 FQGNSA. TCRdb called the 5' RACE reads again in MiXCR, with one record for every CDR3 protein. The sample carries 60,000 to 90,000 distinct CDR3 sequences, 10% recorded once. The receptor was derived from a man aged 30-40 years in good health. Material: PBMCs. The rearrangement uses TRBV7-2 and TRBJ2-1, with D tentatively TRBD1 (6 bases). The CDR3 protein is CASSLAYRDEQFF. CDR3 in DNA: TGTGCCAGCAGCTTAGCGTACAGGGACGAGCAGTTCTTC.